This TCR beta chain was retrieved from a study of blood T cell repertoires in COVID-19. As for the study in general: Both acute and convalescent COVID-19 samples were obtained from the United States, Italy and Spain.

The germline V gene encodes CDR1 SGHRS and CDR2 YFSETQ. CDR3 size: 15 residues. V was cut by 1 base and J by 2 bases, with 13 bases left in between. As processed by the authors: The assay estimated nucleated cells by amplifying reference gene primers. Method: immunoSEQ multiplex PCR; TCRdb's copy keeps in-frame clones and lacks some. V, J and clone size derive from that table, while D and trimming were established from the DNA sequence. Of a few hundred thousand clones detected, approximately 90% appear once; the ten largest clones hold roughly 0.76%. The receptor was isolated from a man in his late teens or twenties with COVID-19, enrolled during active disease. The sample was peripheral blood. The chain couples TRBV5-1 to TRBJ2-7; D might be TRBD1 (5 bases). The CDR3 nucleotides are TGCGCCAGCAGCTTGTCCAGGGTAACGACCTACGAGCAGTACTTC. It specifies CASSLSRVTTYEQYF.